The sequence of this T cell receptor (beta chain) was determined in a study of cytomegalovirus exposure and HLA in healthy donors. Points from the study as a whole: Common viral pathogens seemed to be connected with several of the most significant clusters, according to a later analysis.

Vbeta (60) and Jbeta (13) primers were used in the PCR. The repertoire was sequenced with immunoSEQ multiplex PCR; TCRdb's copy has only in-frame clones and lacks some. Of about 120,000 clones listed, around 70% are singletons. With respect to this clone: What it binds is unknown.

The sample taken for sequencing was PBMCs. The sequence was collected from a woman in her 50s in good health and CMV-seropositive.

CDR3 DNA sequence: TGTGCCAGCAGCCGCGGGCTAATTGGGTACGAGCAGTACTTC. This gives the protein CASSRGLIGYEQYF. The rearrangement uses TRBV6-5 and TRBJ2-7; TRBD2 might be the D (5 bases). V lost 6 bases, J lost 4 bases, and 16 bases lay in between. The CDR3 extends over 14 amino acids. Germline assignment: CDR1 MNHEY and CDR2 SVGAGI.